This T cell receptor (beta chain) is drawn from a study of blood T cell repertoires in COVID-19. Here immunoSEQ multiplex PCR was the method, and the copy in TCRdb shows in-frame clones only, minus some. The sample shows about 90,000 clones, less than 85% of them seen only once. This CDR3 region has 20 residues. V lost 4 bases to trimming and J lost 0 bases, with 27 bases between them. Germline assignment: CDR1 SGHRS and CDR2 YFSETQ. What was sequenced was peripheral blood. The chain links TRBV5-1 to TRBJ2-3, with D possibly TRBD2 on 6 matching bases. The receptor was isolated from a man in his 70s with acute or convalescent COVID-19. The CDR3 region has the DNA TGCGCCAGCAGCCCCGAGTCTATGGCGGGGTTAATCTCTAGCACAGATACGCAGTATTTT. It yields the protein CASSPESMAGLISSTDTQYF.